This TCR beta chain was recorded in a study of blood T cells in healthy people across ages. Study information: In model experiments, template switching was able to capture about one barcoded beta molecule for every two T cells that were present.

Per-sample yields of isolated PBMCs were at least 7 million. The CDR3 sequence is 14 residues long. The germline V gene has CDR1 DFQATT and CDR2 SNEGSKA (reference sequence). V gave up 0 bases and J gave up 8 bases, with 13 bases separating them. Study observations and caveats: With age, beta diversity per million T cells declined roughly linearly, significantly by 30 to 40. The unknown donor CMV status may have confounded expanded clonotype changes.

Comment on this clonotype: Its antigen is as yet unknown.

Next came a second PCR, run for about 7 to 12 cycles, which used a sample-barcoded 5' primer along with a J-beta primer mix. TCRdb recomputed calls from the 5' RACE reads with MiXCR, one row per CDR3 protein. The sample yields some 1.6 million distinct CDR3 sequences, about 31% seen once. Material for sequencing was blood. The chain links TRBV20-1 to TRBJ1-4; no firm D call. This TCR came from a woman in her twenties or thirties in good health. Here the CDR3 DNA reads TGCAGTGCTAGAGATTATCGGCAGAAAGAAAAACTGTTTTTT. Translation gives CSARDYRQKEKLFF.